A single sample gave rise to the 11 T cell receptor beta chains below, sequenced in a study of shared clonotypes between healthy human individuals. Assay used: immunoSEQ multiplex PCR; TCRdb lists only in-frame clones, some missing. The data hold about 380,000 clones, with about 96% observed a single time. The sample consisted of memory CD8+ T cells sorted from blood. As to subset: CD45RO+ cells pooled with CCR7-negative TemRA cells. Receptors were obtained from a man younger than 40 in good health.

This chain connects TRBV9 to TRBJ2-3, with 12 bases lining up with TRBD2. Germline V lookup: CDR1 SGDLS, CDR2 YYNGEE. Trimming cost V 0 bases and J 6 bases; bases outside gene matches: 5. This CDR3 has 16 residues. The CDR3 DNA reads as TGTGCCAGCAGCGTAGGAGGGACTAGCGGGCTGGATACGCAGTATTTT. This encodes CASSVGGTSGLDTQYF.

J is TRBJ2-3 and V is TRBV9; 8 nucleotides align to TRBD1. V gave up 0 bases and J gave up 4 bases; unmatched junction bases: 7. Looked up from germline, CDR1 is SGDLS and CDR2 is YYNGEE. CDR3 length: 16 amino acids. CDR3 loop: CASSVEGDRWADTQYF. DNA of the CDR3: TGTGCCAGCAGCGTAGAGGGGGACAGGTGGGCAGATACGCAGTATTTT.

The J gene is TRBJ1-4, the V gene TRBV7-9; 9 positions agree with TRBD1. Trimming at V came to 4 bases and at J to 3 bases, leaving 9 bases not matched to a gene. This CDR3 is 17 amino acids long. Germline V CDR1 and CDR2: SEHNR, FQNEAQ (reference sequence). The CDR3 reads CASSSVRTGVANEKLFF. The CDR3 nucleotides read TGTGCCAGCAGCTCAGTAAGGACAGGGGTAGCTAATGAAAAACTGTTTTTT.

CDR3 sequence (DNA): TGTGCCAGCAGGGGGTCGGGGGAGCTGTTTTTT. Residues: CASRGSGELFF. The rearrangement uses TRBV2 and TRBJ2-2; D uncertain. This CDR3 is 11 amino acids long. Germline-derived CDR1 and CDR2 are SNHLY and FYNNEI. V dropped 6 bases and J dropped 8 bases, with 7 bases sitting between them.

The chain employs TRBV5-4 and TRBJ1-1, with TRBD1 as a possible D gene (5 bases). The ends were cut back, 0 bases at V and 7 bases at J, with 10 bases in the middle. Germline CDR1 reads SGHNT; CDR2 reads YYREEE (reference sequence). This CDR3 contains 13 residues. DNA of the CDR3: TGTGCCAGCAGCTTGGGCAGGGTTGATGAAGCTTTCTTT. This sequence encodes CASSLGRVDEAFF.

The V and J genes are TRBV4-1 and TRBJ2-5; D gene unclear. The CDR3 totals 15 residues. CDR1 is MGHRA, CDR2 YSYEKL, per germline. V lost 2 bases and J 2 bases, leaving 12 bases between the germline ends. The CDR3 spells CASSQILNSQETQYF. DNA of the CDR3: TGCGCCAGCAGCCAAATTTTGAATTCACAAGAGACCCAGTACTTC.

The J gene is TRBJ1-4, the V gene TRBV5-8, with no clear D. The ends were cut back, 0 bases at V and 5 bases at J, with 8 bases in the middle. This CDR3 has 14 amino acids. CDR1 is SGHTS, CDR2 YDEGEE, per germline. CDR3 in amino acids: CASSLGRQNEKLFF. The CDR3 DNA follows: TGTGCCAGCAGCTTGGGACGGCAGAATGAAAAACTGTTTTTT.

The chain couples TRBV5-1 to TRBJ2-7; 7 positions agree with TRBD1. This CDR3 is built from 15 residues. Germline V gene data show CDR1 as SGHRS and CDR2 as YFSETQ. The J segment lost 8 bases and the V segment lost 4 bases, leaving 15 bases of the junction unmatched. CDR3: CASSPRQGGSAQQYF. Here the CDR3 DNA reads TGCGCCAGCAGCCCCCGACAGGGTGGGTCGGCGCAGCAGTACTTC.

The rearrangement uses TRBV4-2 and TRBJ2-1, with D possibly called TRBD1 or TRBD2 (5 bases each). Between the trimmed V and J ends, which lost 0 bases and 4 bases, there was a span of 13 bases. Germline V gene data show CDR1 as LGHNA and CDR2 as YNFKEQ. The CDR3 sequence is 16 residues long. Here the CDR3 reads CASSQEGASRYNEQFF. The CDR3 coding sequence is TGTGCCAGCAGCCAAGAAGGGGCTAGCCGGTACAATGAGCAGTTCTTC.

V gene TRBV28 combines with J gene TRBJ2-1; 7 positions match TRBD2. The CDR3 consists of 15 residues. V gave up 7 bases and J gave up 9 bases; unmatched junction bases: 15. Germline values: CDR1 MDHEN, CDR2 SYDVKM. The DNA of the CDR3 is TGTGCCAGCACCGCCGAGGGGAGCGGGATTGGTGAGCAGTTCTTC. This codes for CASTAEGSGIGEQFF. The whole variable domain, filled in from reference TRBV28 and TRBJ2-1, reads DVKVTQSSRYLVKRTGEKVFLECVQDMDHENMFWYRQDPGLGLRLIYFSYDVKMKEKGDIPEGYSVSREKKERFSLILESASTNQTSMYLCASTAEGSGIGEQFFGPGTRLTVL.

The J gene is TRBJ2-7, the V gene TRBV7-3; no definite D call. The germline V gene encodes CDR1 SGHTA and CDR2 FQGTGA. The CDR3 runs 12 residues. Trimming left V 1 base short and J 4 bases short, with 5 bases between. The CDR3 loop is CASSLKGYEQYF. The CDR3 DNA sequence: TGTGCCAGCAGCTTAAAGGGTTACGAGCAGTACTTC. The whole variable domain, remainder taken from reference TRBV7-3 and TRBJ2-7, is GAGVSQTPSNKVTEKGKYVELRCDPISGHTALYWYRQSLGQGPEFLIYFQGTGAADDSGLPNDRFFAVRPEGSVSTLKIQRTERGDSAVYLCASSLKGYEQYFGPGTRLTVT.